This TCR beta chain was recorded in a study of blood T cell repertoires in COVID-19. This clone has only one observation. Germline V gives CDR1 MDHEN, CDR2 SYDVKM. The CDR3 sequence is 15 residues long. Trimming left V 2 bases short and J 4 bases short, with 14 bases between. This table comes from immunoSEQ multiplex PCR, and its TCRdb copy is limited to in-frame clones, with some not included. The data hold roughly 230,000 clones, with about 85% observed a single time. The gene calls are TRBV28 and TRBJ1-1; D perhaps matches TRBD1 (6 bases). The sample comprised peripheral blood. The TCR sequence derives from a man aged 40-50 years with acute or convalescent COVID-19. CDR3 DNA sequence: TGTGCCAGCAGTTTAGGGGGCATCCGGACCACTGAAGCTTTCTTT. Its translation is CASSLGGIRTTEAFF.